This T cell receptor (beta chain) was captured by sequencing in a study of blood T cells in healthy people across ages (dated by TCRdb to the mid-2010s). With regard to the full study: In model experiments, template switching captured roughly one uniquely barcoded TCR beta cDNA molecule for every two T cells. To track age-related changes in TCR beta repertoire diversity, the study relied on deep sequencing normalized with unique cDNA molecular identifiers. Two additional independent replicas of 1 million unique cDNA reads from the same blood draw were analyzed for two donors (one aged 18 to 29 and one aged 80 or older). To avoid experimental bias, donors of different ages were randomly spread across the sequencing lanes. The donors were divided into four age groups: young (average around 15 years), middle-aged (under 40), aged (roughly 66) and long-lived (82).

The library was generated by 5' RACE. Reads for this sample came from an Illumina HiSeq 2500. A second about 6 to 11 cycle PCR used a sample-barcoded 5' primer and a J-beta primer mix. A template-switch 5' adaptor carrying 12 random nucleotides introduced a unique molecular identifier onto each TCR beta cDNA molecule. At least 2.5 million CDR3-containing paired-end reads were obtained from each sample. First-strand cDNA was synthesized from all RNA with the Mint cDNA synthesis kit, primed by a TRBC-specific oligonucleotide. Following uracil-DNA glycosylase treatment, a first 18-cycle PCR with universal primers M1SS and BC2_uni_R was performed on all cDNA. The authors processed their data as follows. Normalization of each sample was performed by random selection of 1 million high-quality reads, each carrying a distinct molecular identifier. Reads sharing molecular identifiers were discarded rather than binned into consensus sequences. CDR3 identification, clonotype clustering and error correction used MiTCR with a Q25 quality threshold and the strictest error-elimination algorithm. A nonparametric unseen species model using Euler transformation provided a lower-bound estimate of total TCR beta diversity. In-frame beta chains were kept once TCRdb had trimmed the public reads at Q25 with fastp and called clones with MiXCR. Under each unique CDR3 protein, matching rows form one entry showing the most common genes and DNA. V and J calls and clone size were set by TCRdb, not the authors. The sample includes approximately 730,000 distinct CDR3 sequences, with about 55% observed a single time. The leading ten clones occupy approximately 40% of the sample.

A word on this clonotype: This receptor's antigen is unknown. Base qualities are missing; no much larger clone stands one base away.

The donors were a few dozen Caucasian individuals from Russia, aged roughly 6 to 90 years, who were systemically healthy. Each donor gave around 9.9 milliliters of peripheral blood, collected into EDTA-treated Vacutainer tubes. PBMCs were isolated by Ficoll-Paque density-gradient centrifugation, with at least 6 million obtained per sample. Trizol reagent was used to extract total RNA from PBMCs, with at least 5.5 micrograms per sample. For every donor, an aliquot of PBMCs went through flow cytometry to measure the percentages of naive CD45RAhigh/CD27high T cells. Overall study results and their limits: A strong correlation was found between observed TCR beta diversity and the percentage of naive T cells measured by flow cytometry. Compared with the aged group, the long-lived group had more naive CD4+ T cells, fewer expanded clones and increased TCR diversity, suggesting age selection. Estimates of total diversity based on one million sequenced T cells were considered lower bounds and underestimates. Conclusive comparison of naive and antigen-experienced compartments was prevented by the profiling of bulk unsorted PBMCs. The CMV infection status of donors was not known, potentially confounding age-related changes in expanded clonotypes. As age increased, observed TCR beta diversity per million T cells dropped in a roughly linear way, and a significant reduction was already evident by age roughly 40.

In the germline V gene, CDR1 corresponds to MGHDK and CDR2 to SYGVNS. Trimming removed 5 bases from V and 7 bases from J; the gene matches leave 11 bases unexplained. From the cysteine through the phenylalanine, the CDR3 covers 14 amino acids. Only CDR3 DNA remains: 42 bases, in frame from the first base. The chain was built from TRBV25-1 and TRBJ2-7; TRBD2 aligns with 7 central bases. This sequence originates from a man at least 80 years old in good health. Material: blood. In nucleotides, the sequence is TGTGCCAGCAGTTCTGGGGGGGGAAGGAGAGAGCAGTACTTC. This codes for CASSSGGGRREQYF.